This T cell receptor (beta chain) was captured by sequencing in a study of early T cells in non-severe SARS-CoV-2 infection. Background on the study: The chains were unpaired, and the sequenced material was bulk RNA from unsorted whole blood. The study's findings and limits: Missing private and CD4 specificities, VDJdb matching favored anti-spike CD8 responses.

V dropped 2 bases and J dropped 0 bases, with 10 bases sitting between them. CDR1 is SGHRS and CDR2 is YFSETQ in the germline V gene. CDR3 length: 15 amino acids. From the 5' RACE reads, TCRdb called clonotypes with MiXCR, one entry per CDR3 protein. Of about 83,000 distinct CDR3 sequences listed, over 9.5% are singletons. This clonotype was detected a few times. The antigen is unknown. This sample comprised whole blood, obtained at baseline. V usage is TRBV5-1 and J usage is TRBJ2-3; D not resolved. The sequence came from an adult who was a healthcare worker with PCR-confirmed SARS-CoV-2 infection or an uninfected control (not recorded which). This chain's CDR3 is CASSLLPISTDTQYF. For the CDR3, the DNA is TGCGCCAGCAGCTTACTCCCAATTAGCACAGATACGCAGTATTTT.